Listed below are T cell receptor beta chains from one sample, sequenced in a study of blood T cell repertoires in COVID-19. The data were produced by immunoSEQ multiplex PCR, yet TCRdb's version contains in-frame clones alone and is incomplete. In the table there are 15,000 to 20,000 clones, around 82% of which are singletons. Specimen: peripheral blood. The receptors derive from a man between 60 and 75 years old with active or convalescent COVID-19. CDR3s include the opening cysteine and the closing phenylalanine or tryptophan. D genes are given only for firm matches. Size tells how often a clone was seen (once, few, many) or the class of an expanded clone, and some rows leave it out.

CDR3nt: TGTGCCAGCGGACGGGGAGGGTCCCAGCCCCAGCATTTT; CDR3aa: CASGRGGSQPQHF; d_gene: -; abundance: -; j_gene: TRBJ1-5; v_gene: TRBV12-3/TRBV12-4
CDR3nt: TGTGCCAGCAGTCTAAATGACGAGCAGTACTTC; CDR3aa: CASSLNDEQYF; d_gene: -; abundance: -; j_gene: TRBJ2-7; v_gene: TRBV2
CDR3nt: TGTGCCAGCAGCTCCACTAGCGGGGGGACCTACGAGCAGTACTTC; CDR3aa: CASSSTSGGTYEQYF; d_gene: TRBD2; abundance: -; j_gene: TRBJ2-7; v_gene: TRBV11-2
CDR3nt: TGTGCCAGCCGACAACCAGGGTTAGGGCCCGGGGAGCTGTTTTTT; CDR3aa: CASRQPGLGPGELFF; d_gene: -; abundance: few; j_gene: TRBJ2-2; v_gene: TRBV7-9
CDR3nt: TGCGCCAGCAGCTCAGGAGGGCCGCTGTACCAAGAGACCCAGTACTTC; CDR3aa: CASSSGGPLYQETQYF; d_gene: -; abundance: once; j_gene: TRBJ2-5; v_gene: TRBV5-1
CDR3nt: TGTGCCAGCAGTTTGGGTCTAGCGGGGGGGCAAAATGAGCAGTTCTTC; CDR3aa: CASSLGLAGGQNEQFF; d_gene: TRBD2; abundance: -; j_gene: TRBJ2-1; v_gene: TRBV28
CDR3nt: TGTGCCAGTAGTGGTACAGGGGGCCCCAATCAGCCCCAGCATTTT; CDR3aa: CASSGTGGPNQPQHF; d_gene: TRBD1; abundance: -; j_gene: TRBJ1-5; v_gene: TRBV19
CDR3nt: TGTGCCAGCAGTCGGGATCTGGGGAATGAGCAGTTCTTC; CDR3aa: CASSRDLGNEQFF; d_gene: -; abundance: once; j_gene: TRBJ2-1; v_gene: TRBV7-2
CDR3nt: TGTGCCAGTAGTTCCCAGGGATGGAATCAGCCCCAGCATTTT; CDR3aa: CASSSQGWNQPQHF; d_gene: -; abundance: -; j_gene: TRBJ1-5; v_gene: TRBV19
CDR3nt: TGTGCCTCCGACTACGGGGACACAGATACGCAGTATTTT; CDR3aa: CASDYGDTDTQYF; d_gene: -; abundance: -; j_gene: TRBJ2-3; v_gene: TRBV30
CDR3nt: TGCGCCAGCAGGCCCTCTAGCGGGGGGACCTACGAGCAGTACTTC; CDR3aa: CASRPSSGGTYEQYF; d_gene: TRBD2; abundance: -; j_gene: TRBJ2-7; v_gene: TRBV10-2
CDR3nt: TGTGCCAGCATTAACAGACAGGGGCACGGCTACACCTTC; CDR3aa: CASINRQGHGYTF; d_gene: TRBD1; abundance: -; j_gene: TRBJ1-2; v_gene: TRBV6-5
CDR3nt: TGTGCCAGCAGTTTACAGGGGGCCAGCTATGGCTACACCTTC; CDR3aa: CASSLQGASYGYTF; d_gene: TRBD1; abundance: -; j_gene: TRBJ1-2; v_gene: TRBV27
CDR3nt: TGCGCCAGCAGCTCCCCCAGTGTGAACACCATATATTTT; CDR3aa: CASSSPSVNTIYF; d_gene: -; abundance: -; j_gene: TRBJ1-3; v_gene: TRBV4-1
CDR3nt: TGTGCCTGGAGACTAAATGCTCACAATGAGCAGTTCTTC; CDR3aa: CAWRLNAHNEQFF; d_gene: -; abundance: -; j_gene: TRBJ2-1; v_gene: TRBV30
CDR3nt: TGTGCCAGCGGGACAGGGGATACGCAGTATTTT; CDR3aa: CASGTGDTQYF; d_gene: TRBD1; abundance: -; j_gene: TRBJ2-3; v_gene: TRBV6-4
CDR3nt: TGTGCCAGCAGTGACTCGGGACTAGCGGGGGGGTCTACGCAGTATTTT; CDR3aa: CASSDSGLAGGSTQYF; d_gene: TRBD2; abundance: -; j_gene: TRBJ2-3; v_gene: TRBV25-1
CDR3nt: TGTGCCAGCAGAACAGGGGGCAATCAGCCCCAGCATTTT; CDR3aa: CASRTGGNQPQHF; d_gene: TRBD1; abundance: -; j_gene: TRBJ1-5; v_gene: TRBV28
CDR3nt: TGTGCCACCAGTGGGTCTAGCGTTGAGACCCAGTACTTC; CDR3aa: CATSGSSVETQYF; d_gene: -; abundance: -; j_gene: TRBJ2-5; v_gene: TRBV24-1
CDR3nt: TGTGCCAGCAGCCTGGACAGGGTGGGAGAAAAACTGTTTTTT; CDR3aa: CASSLDRVGEKLFF; d_gene: TRBD1; abundance: few; j_gene: TRBJ1-4; v_gene: TRBV5-4
CDR3nt: TGCGCCAGCAGCTTCTCCCCGGGACTAGCACCGACGATGGGGAGCTCCTACAATGAGCAGTTCTTC; CDR3aa: CASSFSPGLAPTMGSSYNEQFF; d_gene: TRBD2; abundance: -; j_gene: TRBJ2-1; v_gene: TRBV5-1
CDR3nt: TGTGCCAGCAGCCCTGGGGCAGCTCCTAGCACAGATACGCAGTATTTT; CDR3aa: CASSPGAAPSTDTQYF; d_gene: -; abundance: once; j_gene: TRBJ2-3; v_gene: TRBV11-2
CDR3nt: TGTGCCAGCAGCCCCTTGGGCAGGGGGTCAGAGACCCAGTACTTC; CDR3aa: CASSPLGRGSETQYF; d_gene: TRBD1; abundance: -; j_gene: TRBJ2-5; v_gene: TRBV7-9
CDR3nt: TGTGCCAGCAGCCAAGACAGGGGGAACACTGAAGCTTTCTTT; CDR3aa: CASSQDRGNTEAFF; d_gene: TRBD1; abundance: few; j_gene: TRBJ1-1; v_gene: TRBV7-2
CDR3nt: TGCGCCAGCAGTACGGGGGAGGGTAATGAGCAGTTCTTC; CDR3aa: CASSTGEGNEQFF; d_gene: TRBD2; abundance: few; j_gene: TRBJ2-1; v_gene: TRBV5-1
CDR3nt: TGTGCCAGCAGTTTAGGAGGGACTAGCGCAGATACGCAGTATTTT; CDR3aa: CASSLGGTSADTQYF; d_gene: TRBD2; abundance: few; j_gene: TRBJ2-3; v_gene: TRBV28
CDR3nt: TGCAGTGCTCGGACTAATGAAAAACTGTTTTTT; CDR3aa: CSARTNEKLFF; d_gene: -; abundance: medium-sized; j_gene: TRBJ1-4; v_gene: TRBV20-1
CDR3nt: TGTGCGTTAGAGAGACAGCCGGACGGAGGCTACACCTTC; CDR3aa: CALERQPDGGYTF; d_gene: -; abundance: -; j_gene: TRBJ1-2; v_gene: TRBV28
CDR3nt: TGTGCCTGGAAGGCGGGATATAGCACAGATACGCAGTATTTT; CDR3aa: CAWKAGYSTDTQYF; d_gene: -; abundance: -; j_gene: TRBJ2-3; v_gene: TRBV30
CDR3nt: TGCAGCGTTGAGGAGGAATCCTACGAGCAGTACTTC; CDR3aa: CSVEEESYEQYF; d_gene: -; abundance: -; j_gene: TRBJ2-7; v_gene: TRBV29-1